The 17 T cell receptor beta chains below come from one sample, sequenced in a study of blood T cell repertoires in COVID-19. Assay: immunoSEQ multiplex PCR; the TCRdb copy retains only in-frame clones and omits some. The repertoire holds hundreds of thousands of clones, with 85% to 90% as singletons. Sequenced material: PBMCs or T cells enriched from blood (not recorded which). The origin of the receptors is a man aged 30 to 39 who had recovered from COVID-19.

The gene calls are TRBV29-1 and TRBJ2-2, with 11 positions matching TRBD2. V lost 4 bases and J lost 6; bases outside the gene matches: 10. CDR1 and CDR2 (germline): SQVTM, ANQGSEA. This CDR3 has 16 amino acids. As DNA, the CDR3 is TGCAGCGTTGGAGACCTTAGCGGGAGGGCTGCCGGGGAGCTGTTTTTT. This translates into CSVGDLSGRAAGELFF.

The rearrangement joins TRBV9 to TRBJ2-1; D might be TRBD1 (5 bases). Between the trimmed V and J ends, which lost 2 bases and 0 bases, there was a span of 12 bases. This CDR3 spans 16 amino acids. Germline CDR1 is SGDLS and CDR2 is YYNGEE. In DNA, the CDR3 is TGTGCCAGCAGCGTGAGACAGCCGAGCTCCTACAATGAGCAGTTCTTC. Protein sequence: CASSVRQPSSYNEQFF. Looking up the rest from reference TRBV9 and TRBJ2-1 gives the full variable domain: DSGVTQTPKHLITATGQRVTLRCSPRSGDLSVYWYQQSLDQGLQFLIQYYNGEERAKGNILERFSAQQFPDLHSELNLSSLELGDSALYFCASSVRQPSSYNEQFFGPGTRLTVL.

In this sample, this clone turned up once. This sequence joins TRBV6-5 and TRBJ1-2; a weak D match, TRBD1 (6 bases). This CDR3 has 13 residues. Trimming took 5 bases from V and 8 from J, leaving 15 bases between them. Germline assignment: CDR1 MNHEY and CDR2 SVGAGI. CDR3 residues: CASSNTGGQGYTF. The CDR3, as DNA: TGTGCCAGCAGTAACACAGGCGGACAGGGCTACACCTTC.

The chain employs TRBV30 and TRBJ2-1; 8 bases agree with TRBD2. Germline CDR1 GTSNPN, CDR2 SVGIG (reference sequence). The CDR3 runs to 16 residues. V lost 1 base to trimming and J lost 0 bases; unmatched junction nucleotides: 5. The CDR3 DNA is TGTGCCTGGAGTGGTTTTAGCGGGAACTCCTACAATGAGCAGTTCTTC. Translation: CAWSGFSGNSYNEQFF.

V usage is TRBV7-9 and J usage is TRBJ2-7; TRBD2 aligns across 10 bases. The V gene's germline CDR1 is SEHNR and CDR2 FQNEAQ (reference sequence). J was trimmed by 8 bases and V by 1 base; bases with no gene match: 8. The CDR3 contains 15 residues. CDR3 coding DNA: TGTGCCAGCAGCTTAGTAGCGGGAGGTGTTTCAAAGCAGTACTTC. Residues: CASSLVAGGVSKQYF.

The chain uses TRBV29-1 and TRBJ2-7, with TRBD1 identical over 7 bases. After removal of 6 bases from V and 4 bases from J, the junction contained 9 bases not matched to a gene. CDR1 and CDR2 from the germline V gene are SQVTM and ANQGSEA. This CDR3 spans 13 amino acids. The CDR3 loop is CSVETGNRYEQYF. CDR3 DNA sequence: TGCAGCGTCGAGACAGGGAACAGGTACGAGCAGTACTTC.

The chain combines TRBV2 with TRBJ2-2; D possibly corresponds to TRBD1 (6 bases). Germline V gene lookup returns CDR1 SNHLY and CDR2 FYNNEI. Trimming shortened V by 7 bases and J by 6 bases, and 18 bases separated the two germline ends. The CDR3 extends over 15 amino acids. CDR3 bases: TGTGCCAGCACCATCACCCTGGGGGCAGCCGGGGAGCTGTTTTTT. Translating it yields CASTITLGAAGELFF.

This clone showed up just once. This CDR3 is CASSLLAGGIHEQYF. CDR3 DNA: TGTGCCAGCAGCCTACTAGCGGGAGGTATCCACGAGCAGTACTTC. V is TRBV7-2 and J is TRBJ2-7, with 12 bases identical to TRBD2. Germline CDR1 SGHTA, CDR2 FQGNSA. J was trimmed by 5 bases and V by 5 bases; bases with no gene match: 7. CDR3 size: 15 residues.

This clone was observed a single time. The chain uses TRBV5-1 and TRBJ2-3; D remains unclear. V lost 3 bases, J lost 3 bases, and 11 bases lay in between. Per germline, CDR1 SGHRS and CDR2 YFSETQ. This CDR3 region has 14 residues. DNA of the CDR3: TGCGCCAGCAGCTCCCTAACGCCTACAGATACGCAGTATTTT. It translates to CASSSLTPTDTQYF.

This chain connects TRBV6-1 to TRBJ2-2; D is possibly TRBD1 (6 bases). The CDR3 is 16 amino acids. Trimming removed 0 bases from V and 6 bases from J, with 14 bases in between. Looked up from germline, CDR1 is MNHNS and CDR2 is SASEGT. CDR3 protein: CASSEAGGRFAGELFF. The CDR3 coding sequence is TGTGCCAGCAGTGAAGCAGGGGGTCGGTTCGCCGGGGAGCTGTTTTTT.

J is TRBJ2-1 and V is TRBV10-3; TRBD1 agrees at 9 bases. The V segment lost 3 bases and the J segment 6 bases; nucleotides outside the gene matches: 12. The CDR3 has 17 residues. Germline lookup yields CDR1 ENHRY and CDR2 SYGVKD. CDR3 nucleotides: TGTGCCATCAGTGAAATAACAGGGGGCAGTAAGAGCAATGAGCAGTTCTTC. Amino acid sequence: CAISEITGGSKSNEQFF.

This clone occurred once. The chain has TRBV15 and TRBJ2-1; 12 positions match TRBD2. CDR1 and CDR2 from the germline V gene are LNHNV and YYDKDF (reference sequence). CDR3 length: 16 residues. Germline trimming cut 6 bases from V and 3 bases from J; bases unmatched to any gene: 6. In nucleotides, the CDR3 is TGTGCCACCAGTTCTGGACTAGCGGGAATCTACAATGAGCAGTTCTTC. Protein product: CATSSGLAGIYNEQFF.

J is TRBJ2-2 and V is TRBV28, with D maybe TRBD1 (5 bases). CDR3 length equals 16 residues. Germline values: CDR1 MDHEN, CDR2 SYDVKM. The V end was cut by 3 bases, the J end by 4 bases, with 15 bases between. CDR3 coding DNA: TGTGCCAGCAGTTTTGTTCAGGGTAGCCCCACCGGGGAGCTGTTTTTT. Translated: CASSFVQGSPTGELFF.

This rearrangement joins TRBV19 to TRBJ2-2; perhaps TRBD2 as D (5 bases). The germline gives CDR1 LNHDA, CDR2 SQIVND (reference sequence). Trimming shortened V by 0 bases and J by 4 bases, and 6 bases separated the two germline ends. This CDR3 comprises 14 residues. The CDR3 spells CASSIEGLTGELFF. The CDR3, as DNA: TGTGCCAGTAGTATAGAAGGACTCACCGGGGAGCTGTTTTTT.

This clone has only a few counts. J is TRBJ1-4 and V is TRBV12-3 or TRBV12-4; D gene unclear. The germline V and J ends were trimmed by 5 bases and 5 bases, with 9 bases remaining between them. CDR3 length equals 13 residues. CDR3 sequence (DNA): TGTGCCAGCAGTGATACCCTAAATGAAAAACTGTTTTTT. Its translation is CASSDTLNEKLFF.

This clone was observed a single time. The chain joins TRBV3-1 (or the pseudogene TRBV3-2) to TRBJ2-3; 12 positions agree with TRBD2. The CDR3 totals 16 residues. V trimming: 0 bases; J trimming: 3 bases; junction bases outside the gene matches: 1. Germline CDR1 reads LGHDT; CDR2 reads YNNKEL (reference sequence). The CDR3 region is CASSQDLAGGTDTQYF. The CDR3 DNA follows: TGTGCCAGCAGCCAAGATCTAGCGGGAGGGACAGATACGCAGTATTTT.

The chain employs TRBV5-5 and TRBJ1-5; 7 bases map to TRBD1. The germline gives CDR1 SGHKS, CDR2 YYEKEE (reference sequence). The CDR3 has 15 residues. The V segment lost 2 bases and the J segment 6 bases; nucleotides outside the gene matches: 8. CDR3 DNA: TGTGCCAGCAGCTTTTCCAGGGGGAACGGTCAGCCCCAGCATTTT. The encoded protein is CASSFSRGNGQPQHF. The full variable domain, completed using reference TRBV5-5 and TRBJ1-5, is DAGVTQSPTHLIKTRGQQVTLRCSPISGHKSVSWYQQVLGQGPQFIFQYYEKEERGRGNFPDRFSARQFPNYSSELNVNALLLGDSALYLCASSFSRGNGQPQHFGDGTRLSIL.